This T cell receptor (beta chain) came from a study of cytomegalovirus exposure and HLA in healthy donors. Study-level results: It was reported in a later analysis that an Asian-associated ancestry cluster showed fewer N-insertions than the approximately 670-donor mean. Analysis was performed later, and it showed HLA-associated TCR beta chains to be more clonally expanded than equally common others.

This CDR3 has 15 residues. Germline CDR1 reads SSHAT; CDR2 reads FNYEAQ (reference sequence). On this clone itself: The antigen remains undetermined. One junction end does not reproduce the germline sequence, and a read error may be involved.

A multiplex PCR was run with 60 Vbeta primers and 13 Jbeta primers. Only in-frame clones appear in the TCRdb table, and some are missing; sequencing was by immunoSEQ multiplex PCR. This sample has 190,000 or so clones, with around 83% found just once. The sequencing sample was made of PBMCs. This chain joins TRBV7-7 and TRBJ2-7, with 7 nucleotides matching TRBD1. The TCR originated in a man aged 45-60 years in good health and CMV-seronegative. In nucleotides, the CDR3 is TGTGCTAGCAGCCCCCGGACAGGTCCCGTCTACGAGCAGTACTTC. Translation gives CASSPRTGPVYEQYF. Full variable domain (rest looked up from reference TRBV7-7 and TRBJ2-7): GAGVSQSPRYKVTKRGQDVTLRCDPISSHATLYWYQQALGQGPEFLTYFNYEAQPDKSGLPSDRFSAERPEGSISTLTIQRTEQRDSAMYRCASSPRTGPVYEQYFGPGTRLTVT.